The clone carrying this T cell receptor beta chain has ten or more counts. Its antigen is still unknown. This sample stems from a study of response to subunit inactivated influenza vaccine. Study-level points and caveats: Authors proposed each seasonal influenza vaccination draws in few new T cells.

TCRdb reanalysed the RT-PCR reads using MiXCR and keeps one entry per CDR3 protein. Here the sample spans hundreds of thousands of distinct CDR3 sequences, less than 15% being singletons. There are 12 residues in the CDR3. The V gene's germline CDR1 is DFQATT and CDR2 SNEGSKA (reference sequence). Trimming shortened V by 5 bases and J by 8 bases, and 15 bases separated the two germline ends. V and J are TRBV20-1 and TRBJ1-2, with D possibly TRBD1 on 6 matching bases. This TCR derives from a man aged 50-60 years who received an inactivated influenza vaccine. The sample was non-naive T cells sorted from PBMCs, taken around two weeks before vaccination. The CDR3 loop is CSAGGGAYGYTF. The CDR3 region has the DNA TGCAGTGCTGGAGGGGGGGCGTACGGCTACACCTTC.